A selection of T cell receptor beta chains follows, all from one sample in a study of cytomegalovirus exposure and HLA in healthy donors. TCRdb's copy holds only in-frame clones and misses some; the assay was immunoSEQ multiplex PCR. The sample holds more than 90,000 clones, more than 85% seen once. Sequenced sample: PBMCs. The receptors derive from a man between 18 and 29 years old in good health and CMV-seropositive. CDR3s include the opening cysteine and the closing phenylalanine or tryptophan. The D gene is left open where the match is weak. Clone size, where shown, is once, few, many, or a class for clones that have expanded.

clone size,D gene,V gene,J gene,CDR3 DNA,CDR3 protein
.,.,TRBV6-1,TRBJ1-1,TGTGCCAGCGGTCCGGGGATTTGGAGTACTGAAGCTTTCTTT,CASGPGIWSTEAFF
.,.,TRBV11-3,TRBJ1-1,TGTGCCAGCAGCTTACGGGACACAGAGAGTCCGGACACTGAAGCTTTCTTT,CASSLRDTESPDTEAFF
.,TRBD1,TRBV18,TRBJ2-1,TGTGCCAGCTCACCACAGCGGACAGGGATCGAGGATGAGCAGTTCTTC,CASSPQRTGIEDEQFF
.,.,TRBV5-5,TRBJ2-1,TGTGCCAGCAGCGCGGACAGCCCGGCCTACAATGAGCAGTTCTTC,CASSADSPAYNEQFF
.,TRBD1,TRBV18,TRBJ1-2,TGTGCCAGCTCACATTCCGGGACAGCGGACTATGGCTACACCTTC,CASSHSGTADYGYTF
.,.,TRBV27,TRBJ1-5,TGTGCCAGCAGTTTTGGGGGGGCCAATCAGCCCCAGCATTTT,CASSFGGANQPQHF
.,.,TRBV2,TRBJ1-2,TGTGCCAGCAGTGAAGGGCAAGGGGGACGAGGCTACACCTTC,CASSEGQGGRGYTF
.,.,TRBV4-2,TRBJ2-7,TGTGCCAGCAGCCACCAAAGGACAGCGACCTACGAGCAGTACTTC,CASSHQRTATYEQYF
.,.,TRBV27,TRBJ1-6,TGTGCCAGCAGGCCACTAGGACAGAGTAGACTTAATTCACCCCTCCACTTT,CASRPLGQSRLNSPLHF
.,TRBD2,TRBV6-5,TRBJ2-7,TGTGCCAGCAGTTACGGACTAGCGGACTACGAGCAGTACTTC,CASSYGLADYEQYF
.,TRBD1,TRBV5-1,TRBJ2-7,TGCGCCAGCAGCTTGGAGACAGGGGGCCAGAACGAGCAGTACTTC,CASSLETGGQNEQYF
once,.,TRBV6-6,TRBJ1-1,TGTGCCAGCAGTTATTTCAGTAACACTGAAGCTTTCTTT,CASSYFSNTEAFF
.,.,TRBV7-2,TRBJ1-4,TGTGCCAGCAGCTTTACGGCCGGGGGATGGGAAAAACTGTTTTTT,CASSFTAGGWEKLFF
.,.,TRBV28,TRBJ1-2,TGTGCCAGCAGTTTATGGGGGGAGGGATATGGCTACACCTTC,CASSLWGEGYGYTF
.,.,TRBV6-1,TRBJ2-2,TGTGCCAGCAGTGAAGCTCGGGGTGCCGGGGAGCTGTTTTTT,CASSEARGAGELFF
.,.,TRBV27,TRBJ2-1,TGTGCCAGCAGCCAACAACGGGTCGTCTCCTACAATGAGCAGTTCTTC,CASSQQRVVSYNEQFF
.,.,TRBV10-2,TRBJ1-1,TGCGCCAGCCTCCCGGGACATAAGAAGACTGAAGCTTTCTTT,CASLPGHKKTEAFF
.,.,TRBV6-5,TRBJ1-5,TGTGCCAGCAGTACCCCGGAGGGCGGTCAGCCCCAGCATTTT,CASSTPEGGQPQHF
.,TRBD1,TRBV5-1,TRBJ2-7,TGCGCCAGCAGCTATTCAGGGGGCTCCTACGAGCAGTACTTC,CASSYSGGSYEQYF